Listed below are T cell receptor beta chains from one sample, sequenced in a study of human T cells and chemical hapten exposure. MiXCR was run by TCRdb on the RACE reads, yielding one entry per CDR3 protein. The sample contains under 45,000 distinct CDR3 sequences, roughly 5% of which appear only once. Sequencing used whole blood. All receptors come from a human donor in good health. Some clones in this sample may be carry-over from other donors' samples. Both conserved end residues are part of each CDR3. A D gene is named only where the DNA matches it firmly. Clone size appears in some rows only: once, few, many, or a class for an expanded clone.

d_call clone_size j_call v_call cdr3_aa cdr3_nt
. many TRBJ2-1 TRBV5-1 CASSLDGTPPVYEQFF TGCGCCAGCAGCTTGGACGGGACCCCACCAGTGTATGAGCAGTTCTTC
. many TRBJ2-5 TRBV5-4 CASSPKLGEETQYF TGTGCCAGCAGCCCGAAACTAGGGGAAGAGACCCAGTACTTC
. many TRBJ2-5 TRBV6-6 CASSYSEGTQYF TGTGCCAGCAGTTACTCAGAAGGGACCCAGTACTTC
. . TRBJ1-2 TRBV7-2 CASSFGTNYGYTF TGTGCCAGCAGCTTTGGAACTAACTATGGCTACACCTTC
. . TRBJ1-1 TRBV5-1 CASSLGHLNTEAFF TGCGCCAGCAGCTTGGGACACTTGAACACTGAAGCTTTCTTT
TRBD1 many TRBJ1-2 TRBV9 CASSVAPRQGASDGYTF TGTGCCAGCAGCGTAGCCCCTCGACAGGGGGCGTCGGATGGCTACACCTTC
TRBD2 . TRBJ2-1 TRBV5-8 CASRNRLAEAQNEQFF TGTGCCAGCAGAAATCGACTAGCGGAAGCGCAAAATGAGCAGTTCTTC
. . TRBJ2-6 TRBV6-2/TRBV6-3 CASSYSSGANVLTF TGTGCCAGCAGTTACTCCTCTGGGGCCAACGTCCTGACTTTC
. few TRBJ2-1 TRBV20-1 CSASDIDRSSYNEQFF TGCAGTGCTTCCGACATAGATAGAAGCTCCTACAATGAGCAGTTCTTC
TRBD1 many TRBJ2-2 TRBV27 CASRTGDTGELFF TGTGCCAGCCGGACAGGGGACACCGGGGAGCTGTTTTTT
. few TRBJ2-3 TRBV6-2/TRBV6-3 CASSSLFGRSSTDTQYF TGTGCCAGCAGTTCCCTCTTCGGCCGATCTAGCACAGATACGCAGTATTTT
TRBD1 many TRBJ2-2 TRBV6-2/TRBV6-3 CASSYHRGTGELFF TGTGCCAGCAGTTATCACAGGGGAACCGGGGAGCTGTTTTTT
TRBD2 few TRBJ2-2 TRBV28 CASERGGRTGELFF TGTGCCAGCGAACGGGGGGGGAGGACCGGGGAGCTGTTTTTT
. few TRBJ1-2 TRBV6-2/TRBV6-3 CASSYRTDSNYGYTF TGTGCCAGCAGTTACCGGACAGACTCTAACTATGGCTACACCTTC
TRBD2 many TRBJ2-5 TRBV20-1 CSALGTSGAPRTETQYF TGCAGTGCCCTGGGGACTAGCGGGGCCCCGAGAACGGAGACCCAGTACTTC
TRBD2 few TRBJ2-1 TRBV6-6 CASSYLATSGRNEQFF TGTGCCAGCAGTTACTTGGCGACTAGCGGGAGAAATGAGCAGTTCTTC
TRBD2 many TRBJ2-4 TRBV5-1 CASSLGLAGGLAKNIQYF TGCGCCAGCAGCTTAGGGCTAGCGGGGGGGCTAGCCAAAAACATTCAGTACTTC
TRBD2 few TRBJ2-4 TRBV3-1 CASSPPLLAGVTAKNIQYF TGTGCCAGCAGTCCACCCCTTCTAGCGGGAGTAACAGCCAAAAACATTCAGTACTTC
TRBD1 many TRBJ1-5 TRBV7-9 CASSLEGAGRQPQHF TGTGCCAGCAGCTTAGAGGGGGCAGGCAGACAGCCCCAGCATTTT
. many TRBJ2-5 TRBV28 CASGGARAQETQYF TGTGCCAGCGGGGGGGCCCGGGCCCAAGAGACCCAGTACTTC
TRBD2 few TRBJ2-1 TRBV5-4 CASTVGLSSGSDEQFF TGTGCCAGCACCGTTGGTCTGTCTAGCGGGAGCGATGAGCAGTTCTTC
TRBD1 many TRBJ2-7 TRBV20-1 CSARSGTGVYEQYF TGCAGTGCTCGATCCGGGACAGGGGTTTACGAGCAGTACTTC
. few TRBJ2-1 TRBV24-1 CATSDTVANEQFF TGTGCCACCAGTGATACAGTAGCAAATGAGCAGTTCTTC
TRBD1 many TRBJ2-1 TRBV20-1 CSASRGRTSSYNEQFF TGCAGCGCCTCCAGGGGGCGGACAAGCTCCTACAATGAGCAGTTCTTC
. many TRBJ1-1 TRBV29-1 CSVGHPGENTEAFF TGCAGCGTCGGACACCCAGGGGAGAACACTGAAGCTTTCTTT
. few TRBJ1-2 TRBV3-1 CASSQAFGYTF TGTGCCAGCAGCCAAGCGTTTGGCTACACCTTC
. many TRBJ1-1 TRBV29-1 CSVDPYTEAFF TGCAGCGTTGATCCCTACACTGAAGCTTTCTTT
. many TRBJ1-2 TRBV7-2 CASSLYDNVYGYTF TGTGCCAGCAGCTTGTACGATAATGTTTATGGCTACACCTTC
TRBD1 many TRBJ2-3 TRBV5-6 CASSSLTGTDTQYF TGTGCCAGCAGCTCCCTGACAGGGACAGATACGCAGTATTTT
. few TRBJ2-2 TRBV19 CASSMGRVRNTGELFF TGTGCCAGTAGTATGGGACGGGTTAGGAACACCGGGGAGCTGTTTTTT
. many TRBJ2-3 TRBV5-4 CASGDRGTDTQYF TGTGCCAGCGGTGACCGAGGCACAGATACGCAGTATTTT
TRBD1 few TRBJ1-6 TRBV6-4 CASSDSTGGNSPLHF TGTGCCAGCAGTGACTCGACAGGGGGCAATTCACCCCTCCACTTT
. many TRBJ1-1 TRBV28 CASSLEIGTEAFF TGTGCCAGCAGCCTTGAAATAGGCACTGAAGCTTTCTTT
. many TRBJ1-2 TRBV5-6 CASSSWPGFYGYTF TGTGCCAGCAGCTCCTGGCCAGGTTTCTATGGCTACACCTTC
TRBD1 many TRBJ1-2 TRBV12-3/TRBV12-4 CASTQTGGNYGYTF TGTGCCAGCACCCAGACAGGGGGAAACTATGGCTACACCTTC
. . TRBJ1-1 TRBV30 CAWSLGAWTEAFF TGTGCCTGGAGTTTGGGGGCATGGACTGAAGCTTTCTTT
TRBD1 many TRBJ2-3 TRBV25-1 CASSEAGGDTQYF TGTGCCAGCAGTGAGGCAGGGGGAGATACGCAGTATTTT
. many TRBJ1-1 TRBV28 CASSLSGGSVTEAFF TGTGCCAGCAGTTTATCCGGGGGATCGGTCACTGAAGCTTTCTTT
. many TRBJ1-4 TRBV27 CASSSADSREKLFF TGTGCCAGCAGTTCCGCGGACAGCAGGGAAAAACTGTTTTTT
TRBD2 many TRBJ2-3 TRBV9 CASSVTGERGSTDTQYF TGTGCCAGCAGCGTAACTGGGGAGCGGGGGAGCACAGATACGCAGTATTTT
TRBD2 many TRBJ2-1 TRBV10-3 CAISKPTSGRQMGNEQFF TGTGCCATCAGCAAACCGACTAGCGGGAGGCAGATGGGCAATGAGCAGTTCTTC
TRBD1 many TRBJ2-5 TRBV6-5 CASSYANRGLGRETQYF TGTGCCAGCAGTTACGCCAACAGGGGGCTCGGTCGGGAGACCCAGTACTTC
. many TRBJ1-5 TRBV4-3 CASSQDLVEMNQPQHF TGCGCCAGCAGCCAAGATCTAGTGGAGATGAATCAGCCCCAGCATTTT
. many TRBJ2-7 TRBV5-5 CASSLSQGRSYEQYF TGTGCCAGCAGCTTGTCGCAGGGGCGATCCTACGAGCAGTACTTC
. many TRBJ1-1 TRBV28 CASRLTGGAEAFF TGTGCCAGCCGGCTTACCGGGGGGGCTGAAGCTTTCTTT